This TCR beta chain was sequenced in a study of blood T cells in healthy people across ages. Study-wide context: Per every two T cells, about one barcoded beta molecule was captured by template switching.

For the second PCR, which ran for roughly 7 to 11 cycles, a sample-barcoded 5' primer and a J-beta primer mix were used. Each cDNA molecule carried a tag from a template-switch adaptor that contained 12 random nucleotides. TCRdb re-derived calls from the 5' RACE reads in MiXCR, one entry per CDR3 protein. The sample records hundreds of thousands of distinct CDR3 sequences, around 21% being singletons. Isolated PBMCs totaled at least 6 million in each sample. Germline trimming cut 8 bases from V and 4 bases from J; bases unmatched to any gene: 7. From germline, CDR1 is SNHLY and CDR2 FYNNEI. This CDR3 has 13 residues. Study-wide results and caveats: Per million T cells, TCR beta diversity dropped roughly linearly as age increased.

This clonotype was counted a few times. As yet, its antigen is unknown. Sample: blood. The TCR originated in a man in his 70s in good health. This rearrangement joins TRBV2 to TRBJ1-2, with TRBD1 matching 7 bases. This CDR3 reads CASARDSPYGYTF. The CDR3 coding sequence is TGTGCCAGCGCCCGGGACAGCCCCTATGGCTACACCTTC.